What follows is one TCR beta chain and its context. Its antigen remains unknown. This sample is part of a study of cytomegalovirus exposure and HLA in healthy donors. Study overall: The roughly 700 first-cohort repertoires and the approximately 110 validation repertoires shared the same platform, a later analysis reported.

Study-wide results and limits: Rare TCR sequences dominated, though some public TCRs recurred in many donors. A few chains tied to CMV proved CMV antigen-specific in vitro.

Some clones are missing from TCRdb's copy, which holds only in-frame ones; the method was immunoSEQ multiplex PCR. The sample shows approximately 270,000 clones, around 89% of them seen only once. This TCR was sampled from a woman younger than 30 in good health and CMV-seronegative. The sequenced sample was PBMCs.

The CDR3 DNA reads TGTGCCAGCAGACCCTTCAGCTCCTACAATGAGCAGTTCTTC. This encodes CASRPFSSYNEQFF. The chain combines TRBV2 with TRBJ2-1, with no clear D. Germline CDR1 is SNHLY and CDR2 is FYNNEI. This CDR3 region has 14 residues. Trimming removed 6 bases at V and 0 bases at J, with 9 bases between.